This entry features one T cell receptor (beta chain) sequence. Its matching antigen is unknown. Other DNA sequences from this sample encode an identical CDR3 as well. The data derive from a study of T cell responses to AZD1222 COVID-19 vaccine. Study results and limitations: Nearly half of spike-specific TCRs reportedly go after variant regions that carry no mutations. The breadth and depth of Spike-specific TCRs increased once two AZD1222 doses had been given. In a largely white British group with more females than males, clonal diversity was possibly underestimated.

Produced via immunoSEQ multiplex PCR; TCRdb's table is partial and in-frame only. Counted here are roughly 150,000 clones, roughly 88% occurring once; the ten biggest clones make up under 9.5%. The CDR3 loop spans 16 amino acids. This TCR was sampled from an adult in good health. This chain connects TRBV21-1 to TRBJ1-3. TRBV21-1 represents a pseudogene. The sample consisted of peripheral blood, taken on day 0 of AZD1222 vaccination. This CDR3 reads CASSKGRRGEVDTIYF. The CDR3 coding sequence is TGTGCCAGCAGCAAAGGGCGAAGGGGGGAGGTTGACACCATATATTTT.